This TCR beta chain was captured by sequencing in a study of T cells in localized non-small cell lung cancer. Whole-study findings and limits: Owing to sequencing of a solitary tumor region, heterogeneity cannot be discounted. Adjacent lung held a median roughly 56 of the top 100 tumor clones. Clonality of T cells reached its maximum in uninvolved adjacent lung, surpassing tumor.

Assay: immunoSEQ multiplex PCR; the TCRdb copy retains only in-frame clones and omits some. The table lists over 20,000 clones, approximately 84% of them singletons, with more than 4.5% in the top ten. For this clone: Its antigen is not identified.

The sequencing used PBMCs, collected before any cancer treatment. The TCR comes from a man between 40 and 70 years old with stage II lung adenocarcinoma.

The CDR3 region has the DNA TGTGCCAGCAGCTCGGGACTAGCGAGCCTCCAAGAGACCCAGTACTTC. It is translated as CASSSGLASLQETQYF. The rearrangement links TRBV9 to TRBJ2-5, with 10 bases identical to TRBD2. The CDR3 runs to 16 residues. Germline CDR1 is SGDLS and CDR2 is YYNGEE. With V trimmed by 4 bases and J by 1 base, 7 bases remained unmatched.